Listed here are 2 T cell receptor beta chains from one sample, sequenced in a study of CD8 T cells in ankylosing spondylitis. Findings and limits, study-wide: A TCR beta motif of roughly 8 highly homologous variants seemed to mark ankylosing spondylitis blood.

MiXCR, applied by TCRdb to the 5' RACE reads, yields one record per CDR3 protein. The table has about 390,000 distinct CDR3 sequences, approximately 20% seen once. The antigens these receptors bind are not known. The specimen was blood, either unsorted or a sorted T cell fraction (not recorded which). The source is a male donor with ankylosing spondylitis.

This clonotype appeared a few times. V and J are TRBV3-1 and TRBJ1-5; D call uncertain. V shed 0 bases and J shed 6 bases, with 9 bases lying between them. The CDR3 is made up of 14 amino acids. Germline lookup yields CDR1 LGHDT and CDR2 YNNKEL (reference sequence). CDR3 DNA: TGTGCCAGCAGCCAAGATCGGGCCGGTCAGCCCCAGCATTTT. Amino acids: CASSQDRAGQPQHF.

This clonotype was observed a few times. The chain uses TRBV5-1 and TRBJ2-7; TRBD1 matches at 10 bases. CDR3 length: 15 residues. In germline, CDR1 is SGHRS, CDR2 YFSETQ. The ends lost 4 bases at V and 7 bases at J; junction bases unmatched: 11. The CDR3 bases are TGCGCCAGCAGCGGAGGGGGACAGGGGCTTCGGGAGCAGTACTTC. Its protein product is CASSGGGQGLREQYF. The whole variable domain, filled in from reference TRBV5-1 and TRBJ2-7, reads KAGVTQTPRYLIKTRGQQVTLSCSPISGHRSVSWYQQTPGQGLQFLFEYFSETQRNKGNFPGRFSGRQFSNSRSEMNVSTLELGDSALYLCASSGGGQGLREQYFGPGTRLTVT.